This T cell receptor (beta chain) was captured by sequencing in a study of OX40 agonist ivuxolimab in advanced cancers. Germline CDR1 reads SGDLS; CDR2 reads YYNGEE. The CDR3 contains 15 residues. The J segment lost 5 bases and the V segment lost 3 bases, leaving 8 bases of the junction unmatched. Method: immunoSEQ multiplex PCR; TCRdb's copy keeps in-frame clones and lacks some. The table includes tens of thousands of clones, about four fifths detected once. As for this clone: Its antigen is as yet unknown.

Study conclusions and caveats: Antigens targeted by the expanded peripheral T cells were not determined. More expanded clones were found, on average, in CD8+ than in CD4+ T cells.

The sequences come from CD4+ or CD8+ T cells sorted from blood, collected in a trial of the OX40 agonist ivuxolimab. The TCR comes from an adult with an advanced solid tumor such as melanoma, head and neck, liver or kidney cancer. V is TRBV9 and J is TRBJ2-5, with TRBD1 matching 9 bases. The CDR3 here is CASSAGQGRWETQYF. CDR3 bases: TGTGCCAGCAGCGCCGGACAGGGGAGGTGGGAGACCCAGTACTTC. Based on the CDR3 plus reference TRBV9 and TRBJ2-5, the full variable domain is DSGVTQTPKHLITATGQRVTLRCSPRSGDLSVYWYQQSLDQGLQFLIQYYNGEERAKGNILERFSAQQFPDLHSELNLSSLELGDSALYFCASSAGQGRWETQYFGPGTRLLVL.